The clone carrying this TCR beta chain appeared once. Its target is not known. Germline V gives CDR1 LNHDA, CDR2 SQIVND (reference sequence). Trimming cost V 0 bases and J 4 bases, with 7 bases left between them. The CDR3 is 13 residues long. The data were taken from a study of OX40 agonist ivuxolimab in advanced cancers. Study results and caveats: Not determined was the antigen specificity of the expanded peripheral T cells. Expanded clones belonging to CD8+ T cells outnumbered, on average, those of CD4+. Clonal expansion was among the lowest in partial responders at 0.1-3.0 mg/kg, especially CD8+.

Method: immunoSEQ multiplex PCR; TCRdb's copy keeps in-frame clones and lacks some. Found here are some 10,000 clones, around 78% of them singletons; the top ten hold approximately 21%. Sequenced material: CD4+ or CD8+ T cells sorted from blood, taken in a trial of the OX40 agonist ivuxolimab. The TCR sequence derives from an adult with an advanced solid tumor such as melanoma, head and neck, liver or kidney cancer. The chain joins TRBV19 to TRBJ2-7; D not resolved. The CDR3 region has the DNA TGTGCCAGTAGTATAGATCAAGAGTACGAGCAGTACTTC. It translates to CASSIDQEYEQYF.